This passage covers 25 T cell receptor beta chains from one sample sequenced in a study of blood T cells in healthy people across ages. The use of a sample-barcoded 5' primer and a J-beta primer mix characterized a second PCR of roughly 6 to 12 cycles. TCRdb reanalysed the 5' RACE reads using MiXCR and keeps one entry per CDR3 protein. The data contain roughly 1.5 million distinct CDR3 sequences, 40% to 45% of them seen just once; the ten biggest clones take up 4%. Specimen: blood. The receptor source for this set is a woman between 18 and 30 years old in good health.

This clonotype has more than one count but fewer than ten. The V call is TRBV7-9, the J call TRBJ1-1; no clear D gene. V was clipped by 1 base and J by 4 bases, with 13 bases between them. This CDR3 comprises 15 residues. Germline CDR1 is SEHNR and CDR2 is FQNEAQ (reference sequence). Written as DNA, the CDR3 is TGTGCCAGCAGCTTAGTGGCAGCACGGGGCACTGAAGCTTTCTTT. Its translation is CASSLVAARGTEAFF.

As to this clonotype: This may stem from a read error, because a much larger clone lies one nucleotide away. The rearrangement joins TRBV12-3 or TRBV12-4 to TRBJ2-3, with D tentatively TRBD1 (5 bases). The CDR3 loop spans 14 amino acids. DNA for the CDR3: TGTGCCAGCAGCCTGGACATTAGCACAGATATGCAGTATTTT. Amino acids: CASSLDISTDMQYF.

This clonotype was counted a few times. This chain uses TRBV7-8 with TRBJ2-7; D remains unclear. V dropped 3 bases and J dropped 3 bases, with 15 bases sitting between them. The CDR3 is 15 amino acids. The V gene's germline CDR1 is SGHVS and CDR2 FQNEAQ. The CDR3: CASSFRALGIYEQYF. DNA for the CDR3: TGTGCCAGCAGCTTTCGCGCCCTAGGGATCTACGAGCAGTACTTC. The variable domain in full, with the rest retrieved from reference TRBV7-8 and TRBJ2-7, is GAGVSQSPRYKVAKRGQDVALRCDPISGHVSLFWYQQALGQGPEFLTYFQNEAQLDKSGLPSDRFFAERPEGSVSTLKIQRTQQEDSAVYLCASSFRALGIYEQYFGPGTRLTVT.

Remarks on this clonotype: Relative to the germline gene, one junction end is altered; a read error may explain this. The chain combines TRBV3-1 with TRBJ1-1; 11 bases map to TRBD1. The CDR3 consists of 15 residues. Germline CDR1 LGHDT, CDR2 YNNKEL (reference sequence). The CDR3 protein is CAGRQKHWTGGIAFF. In DNA form, the CDR3 reads TGTGCCGGCAGACAAAAACATTGGACAGGGGGCATCGCTTTCTTT.

The rearrangement links TRBV4-2 to TRBJ1-6; D might be TRBD1 (6 bases). The CDR3 contains 17 residues. V gave up 0 bases and J gave up 3 bases, with 12 bases separating them. Germline V lookup: CDR1 LGHNA, CDR2 YNFKEQ. The CDR3 sequence: CASSQDPHRDYNSPLHF. Here the CDR3 DNA reads TGTGCCAGCAGCCAAGATCCCCACAGGGACTATAATTCACCCCTCCACTTT.

V usage is TRBV27 and J usage is TRBJ2-5, with TRBD1 identical over 7 bases. The V and J ends lost 0 bases and 13 bases, in that order; junction bases with no gene match: 17. Germline loops: CDR1 MNHEY, CDR2 SMNVEV (reference sequence). The CDR3 runs 16 residues. The chain's CDR3 is CASSLSGGDRPYERYF. The CDR3, as DNA: TGTGCCAGCAGTTTATCTGGTGGGGACAGACCCTACGAGCGGTACTTC.

The rearrangement links TRBV13 to TRBJ2-1, with D possibly TRBD2 on 6 matching bases. Trimming pared 5 bases from V and 4 bases from J, leaving 15 bases between. CDR1 and CDR2 (germline): PRHDT, FYEKMQ (reference sequence). CDR3 length equals 15 residues. The CDR3: CASSAGLRNYNEQFF. CDR3 nucleotide sequence: TGTGCCAGCAGCGCGGGGCTCAGAAATTACAATGAGCAGTTCTTC.

The chain employs TRBV20-1 and TRBJ2-2, with D unclear. CDR1 and CDR2 from the germline V gene are DFQATT and SNEGSKA (reference sequence). This CDR3 comprises 17 residues. V was trimmed by 5 bases and J by 1 base, leaving 20 bases between them. CDR3 residues: CSASPFRVAGNTGELFF. DNA of the CDR3: TGCAGTGCTTCACCTTTCAGAGTTGCAGGGAACACCGGGGAGCTGTTTTTT.

J is TRBJ2-1 and V is TRBV10-3, with 9 nucleotides matching TRBD2. Near its end, the DNA agrees better with TRBJ2-7, so the J call may be wrong. CDR3 length equals 16 residues. CDR1 ENHRY and CDR2 SYGVKD come from the germline V gene. The CDR3 here is CAISGMAGGIYNEQYF. The CDR3 bases are TGTGCCATCAGTGGGATGGCGGGGGGGATATACAATGAGCAGTACTTC.

This clonotype was seen only a few times. The chain carries TRBV6-2 or TRBV6-3 and TRBJ2-5; D may be TRBD2 (6 bases). Germline CDR1 is MNHEY and CDR2 is SVGEGT. The ends were cut back, 3 bases at V and 0 bases at J, with 14 bases in the middle. The CDR3 contains 16 residues. CDR3 DNA: TGTGCCAGCAGTTATGGGATAGGAGGGTACCAAGAGACCCAGTACTTC. It translates to CASSYGIGGYQETQYF.

The rearrangement joins TRBV2 to TRBJ2-5; 9 nucleotides line up with TRBD1. The germline V gene encodes CDR1 SNHLY and CDR2 FYNNEI. The CDR3 is made up of 17 amino acids. V shed 3 bases and J 5 bases; nucleotides not matched to a gene: 13. CDR3 nucleotide sequence: TGTGCCAGCAGTGAGGATATCGTGACAGGGGGTCGGGAGACCCAGTACTTC. Encoded protein: CASSEDIVTGGRETQYF.

The V and J genes are TRBV6-2 or TRBV6-3 and TRBJ2-5; possible D gene TRBD2, 6 bases. V shed 0 bases and J shed 4 bases, with 15 bases lying between them. The CDR3 has 16 residues. CDR1 is MNHEY, CDR2 SVGEGT, per germline. CDR3 in DNA: TGTGCCAGCAGTTACTCGAAAGGCGGGATGGGAGAGACCCAGTACTTC. Its protein is CASSYSKGGMGETQYF.

This rearrangement joins TRBV2 to TRBJ2-7; D is ambiguous. This CDR3 has 14 residues. Germline V gives CDR1 SNHLY, CDR2 FYNNEI. Trimming shortened V by 4 bases and J by 3 bases, and 13 bases separated the two germline ends. The CDR3 nucleotides read TGTGCCAGCAGTGGACCAGAAGGGCGCTACGAGCAGTACTTC. This encodes CASSGPEGRYEQYF. The full variable domain, its missing parts supplied by reference TRBV2 and TRBJ2-7, is EPEVTQTPSHQVTQMGQEVILRCVPISNHLYFYWYRQILGQKVEFLVSFYNNEISEKSEIFDDQFSVERPDGSNFTLKIRSTKLEDSAMYFCASSGPEGRYEQYFGPGTRLTVT.

This clonotype showed up just once. The chain combines TRBV30 with TRBJ1-1; maybe TRBD1 (5 bases). The CDR3 consists of 14 residues. CDR1 is GTSNPN, CDR2 SVGIG, per germline (reference sequence). Trimming left V 0 bases short and J 3 bases short, with 11 bases between. Here the CDR3 DNA reads TGTGCCTGGAGTGTAACAGGCAGTTACACTGAAGCTTTCTTT. Its translation: CAWSVTGSYTEAFF.

The chain employs TRBV27 and TRBJ2-6; 7 bases are a match to TRBD1. Germline CDR1 reads MNHEY; CDR2 reads SMNVEV (reference sequence). The CDR3 length is 18 residues. V shed 4 bases and J 0 bases; nucleotides not matched to a gene: 9. The CDR3, as DNA: TGTGCCAGCAGTTCTCCGGGACAGTCATCCTCTGGGGCCAACGTCCTGACTTTC. Translating it yields CASSSPGQSSSGANVLTF.

This sequence joins TRBV6-5 and TRBJ2-7, with 8 bases matching TRBD1. V lost 6 bases, J lost 2 bases, and 6 bases stayed unmatched. CDR3 length: 14 amino acids. Germline CDR1 is MNHEY and CDR2 is SVGAGI. The CDR3 loop is CASRTGEGPYEQYF. The CDR3, as DNA: TGTGCCAGCAGGACAGGGGAAGGCCCCTACGAGCAGTACTTC.

This clonotype was observed at least ten times. The chain links TRBV6-2 or TRBV6-3 to TRBJ2-1; D ambiguous. The CDR3 totals 13 residues. Germline-derived CDR1 and CDR2 are MNHEY and SVGEGT. V gave up 6 bases and J gave up 7 bases, with 13 bases separating them. In nucleotides, the CDR3 is TGTGCCAGCAGAGTGGTACGAGCGAATGAGCAGTTCTTC. It translates to CASRVVRANEQFF.

This chain links TRBV5-1 with TRBJ1-5; 7 bases map to TRBD1. V lost 0 bases to trimming and J lost 5 bases; unmatched junction nucleotides: 5. CDR1 and CDR2 from the germline V gene are SGHRS and YFSETQ. CDR3 length: 15 residues. The CDR3 DNA reads as TGCGCCAGCAGCTTGGGGACAGGTAGTTATCAGCCCCAGCATTTT. It specifies CASSLGTGSYQPQHF.

The chain uses TRBV4-3 and TRBJ2-3; D call uncertain. V was cut by 4 bases and J by 1 base, with 18 bases left in between. Germline CDR1 and CDR2: LGHNA and YSLEER. CDR3 length: 17 residues. CDR3 region: CASSLIKLAGGTDTQYF. The DNA of the CDR3 is TGCGCCAGCAGCCTTATCAAACTGGCTGGAGGCACAGATACGCAGTATTTT.

V and J are TRBV6-5 and TRBJ1-1, with TRBD1 matching 10 bases. The CDR3 runs 12 residues. J gave up 11 bases and V 2 bases, and 2 bases lay outside the gene matches. The germline gives CDR1 MNHEY, CDR2 SVGAGI. Here the CDR3 DNA reads TGTGCCAGCAGTTACGAGGGACAGGGGGCTTTCTTT. Translating gives CASSYEGQGAFF.

The CDR3 bases are TGTGCCAGCAGTTTGCACACGGCGCTTTTGTCTGAAGCTTTCTTT. It encodes CASSLHTALLSEAFF. The rearrangement links TRBV12-3 or TRBV12-4 to TRBJ1-1; no firm D call. There are 15 residues in the CDR3. Trimming took 3 bases from V and 6 from J, leaving 17 bases between them.

The chain uses TRBV9 and TRBJ1-2; D not resolved. Germline assignment: CDR1 SGDLS and CDR2 YYNGEE. V lost 0 bases, J lost 2 bases, and 23 bases lay in between. The CDR3 consists of 19 residues. Here the CDR3 reads CASSVGEVFRPGSNYGYTF. The CDR3 bases are TGTGCCAGCAGCGTAGGGGAAGTTTTCCGTCCGGGATCCAACTATGGCTACACCTTC.

V and J are TRBV5-6 and TRBJ2-5, with unresolved D. Trimming took 4 bases from V and 11 from J, leaving 18 bases between them. The CDR3 sequence is 13 residues long. Per the germline V gene, CDR1 is SGHDT and CDR2 is YYEEEE. CDR3 sequence: CASSLLLRNEQYF. CDR3 nucleotides: TGTGCCAGCAGCCTCTTACTACGGAATGAGCAGTACTTC. Full variable domain (rest looked up from reference TRBV5-6 and TRBJ2-5): DAGVTQSPTHLIKTRGQQVTLRCSPKSGHDTVSWYQQALGQGPQFIFQYYEEEERQRGNFPDRFSGHQFPNYSSELNVNALLLGDSALYLCASSLLLRNEQYFGPGTRLLVL.

The rearrangement uses TRBV10-3 and TRBJ2-3; D might be TRBD2 (5 bases). Germline CDR1 ENHRY, CDR2 SYGVKD. V lost 3 bases and J 7 bases, leaving 23 bases between the germline ends. The CDR3 is 17 amino acids. The CDR3 region has the DNA TGTGCCATCAGTGACCCTCGCGACGGAGGAGCGACTAATACGCAGTATTTT. Amino acids: CAISDPRDGGATNTQYF.

This clonotype was observed a handful of times. Germline is not matched at one junction end, which may reflect a read error. This chain connects TRBV5-1 to TRBJ2-5; no definite D call. The CDR3 spans 15 residues. The germline V gene encodes CDR1 SGHRS and CDR2 YFSETQ. CDR3 region: CASRPSGSVQETQYF. The CDR3 coding sequence is TGCGCCAGCAGGCCTTCTGGGTCTGTTCAAGAGACTCAGTACTTC.